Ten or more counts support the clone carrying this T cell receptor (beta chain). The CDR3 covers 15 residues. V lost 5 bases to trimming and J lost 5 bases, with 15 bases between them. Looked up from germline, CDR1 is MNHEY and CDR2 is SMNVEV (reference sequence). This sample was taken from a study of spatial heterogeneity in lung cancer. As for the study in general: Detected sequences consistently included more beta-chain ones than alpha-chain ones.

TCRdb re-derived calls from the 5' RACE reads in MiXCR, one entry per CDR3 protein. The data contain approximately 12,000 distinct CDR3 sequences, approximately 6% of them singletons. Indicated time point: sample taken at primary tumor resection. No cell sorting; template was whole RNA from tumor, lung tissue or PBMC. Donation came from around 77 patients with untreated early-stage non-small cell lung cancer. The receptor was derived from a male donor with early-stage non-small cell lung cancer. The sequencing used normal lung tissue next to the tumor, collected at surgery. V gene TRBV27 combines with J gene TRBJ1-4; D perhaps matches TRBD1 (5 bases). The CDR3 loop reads CASSDPAAGNEKLFF. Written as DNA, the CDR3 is TGTGCCAGCAGTGATCCCGCCGCAGGGAATGAAAAACTGTTTTTT. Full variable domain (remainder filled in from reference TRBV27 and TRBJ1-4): EAQVTQNPRYLITVTGKKLTVTCSQNMNHEYMSWYRQDPGLGLRQIYYSMNVEVTDKGDVPEGYKVSRKEKRNFPLILESPSPNQTSLYFCASSDPAAGNEKLFFGSGTQLSVL.